This T cell receptor beta chain derives from a study of blood T cell repertoires in COVID-19. Study background: COVID-19 samples from acute and convalescent phases originated in the United States, Italy and Spain. In each case, the material was cDNA or gDNA derived from T cells, B-cell-depleted T cells, or PBMCs.

Original handling: Using reference gene primer amplification, nucleated cell counts were estimated. Only in-frame clones appear in the TCRdb table, and some are missing; sequencing was by immunoSEQ multiplex PCR. Clone size and V and J calls were adopted from that table, with D and trimming inferred from the DNA. This repertoire shows 100,000 or so clones, roughly 86% found once; its top ten account for about 20%. This CDR3 is 16 amino acids long. From germline, CDR1 is SGDLS and CDR2 YYNGEE. The ends lost 0 bases at V and 7 bases at J; junction bases unmatched: 5. The source is a human donor in a cohort sampled during active COVID-19. The rearrangement joins TRBV9 to TRBJ2-2; TRBD2 aligns across 11 bases. Sequenced input: peripheral blood. CDR3 amino acids: CASSVGQLAGDGELFF. CDR3 DNA sequence: TGTGCCAGCAGCGTAGGCCAACTAGCGGGGGACGGGGAGCTGTTTTTT.